This T cell receptor beta chain was documented in a study of T cell repertoires in aging, cancer and after chemotherapy (dated by TCRdb to about 2019). Study-level background: Donors spanned six age groups from 30 or younger to 70 or older, with at least three individuals per group. To examine immunoaging and T cell reconstitution after chemotherapy, the study profiled TCR beta repertoires in peripheral blood from healthy donors and cancer patients. Alongside fewer than 100 healthy donors serving as a reference group, the cohort included roughly 220 cancer patients, of whom roughly 92 had hematological cancers and around 120 had solid cancers. Control TCR repertoires from healthy donors were recorded over several months to years, and clear clonal overlap was observed across re-sampling. The complete dataset included 7.5 million to 9.5 million TCR reads. General findings and caveats noted by the study authors: Compared with age-matched healthy donors, untreated patients with either hematological or solid cancers had significantly lower TCR diversity in the blood along with higher clonality. In healthy donors, the decline in TCR diversity with age was mainly explained by loss of richness, whereas in cancer patients loss of evenness was also found to contribute. Median generation probability increased over the chemotherapy interval in both cancer cohorts, suggesting repertoire reconstitution through rebound thymic output. According to the authors, the repertoire data do not permit conclusions about immunological memory after chemotherapy.

Using a mixed TRB-A/B primer pool, multiplex touch-down PCR amplified rearranged TRB sequences covering the V, D and J segments. Illumina adapters and sample indices were attached to the amplicons through two consecutive PCR reactions run with Phusion HS II polymerase. Amplicons were gel-purified with the NucleoSpin Gel and PCR Clean-up kit, then checked with Qubit and an Agilent 2100 Bioanalyzer. Sequencing of libraries was carried out on an Illumina MiSeq in 600-cycle, single-indexed, paired-end runs. The original methods were these. TRB sequences were processed with MiXCR versions 2.12 and 3.0.5. Each unique CDR3 nucleotide sequence was counted as one clone, and only productive sequences with at least two reads were retained. Shannon diversity, evenness, clonality (one minus evenness), and alpha-parameterized diversity profiles from alpha 0 to 5 were included as repertoire metrics. Generation probabilities of clones in paired pre- and post-chemotherapy samples were computed with the IGoR algorithm. Using fastp trimming at Q25 and MiXCR clonotype assembly, TCRdb reanalyzed the public sequencing data and kept in-frame beta chains. Rows are combined by CDR3 protein, so each entry shows the most common genes and DNA. The V and J calls, along with clone size, are taken from TCRdb and not from the paper's own processing. This sample comprises almost 8,500 distinct CDR3 sequences, approximately 32% of them detected only once. About 3.5% of the sample belongs to the ten largest clones.

As for this clonotype: This receptor's antigen is unknown. The sample holds no much larger clone one base away, and base qualities are not on file.

TCR beta rearrangements were amplified from genomic DNA isolated from peripheral blood, not from sorted cells or RNA. As encoded in the germline V gene (reference sequence), CDR1 is LNHDA while CDR2 is SQIVND. From its cysteine to its phenylalanine, the CDR3 spans 14 amino acids. The entry retains the CDR3 DNA only, 42 bases that are in frame from base 1. V is cut by 5 bases and J by 8 bases, and the space between the germline ends is 18 bases. This TCR derives from a human donor in good health. Sequenced sample: blood. The sequence links TRBV19 to TRBJ1-1; TRBD1 might be the D gene, on 5 matching bases. The CDR3 in this case is CASSPRTAGGEAFF. The nucleotide sequence reads as follows: TGTGCCAGTAGTCCGCGGACGGCCGGGGGAGAAGCTTTCTTT.